These T cell receptor beta chains were read from a single sample in a study of T-cell memory formation after mild COVID-19. One entry per CDR3 protein, called by TCRdb with MiXCR from the 5' RACE reads. The sample has some 150,000 distinct CDR3 sequences, approximately 25% seen once. The specimen sequenced was PBMCs or a T cell subset sorted from them (not recorded which). These receptors were taken from an adult woman who had mild COVID-19 (a few samples of this study predate the infection). Cell type and time point are not known. CDR3s include the opening cysteine and the closing phenylalanine or tryptophan. A D gene is named only where the DNA matches it firmly. Part of the rows lack a size; the others show once, few, many or a class for expanded clones.

V gene	clone size	J gene	D gene	CDR3 protein	CDR3 DNA
TRBV6-6	few	TRBJ1-5	.	CASSFPGRNNQPQHF	TGTGCCAGCAGTTTCCCAGGACGGAACAATCAGCCCCAGCATTTT
TRBV24-1	.	TRBJ2-2	.	CATSDRGRANTGELFF	TGTGCCACCAGTGACCGGGGCCGCGCGAACACCGGGGAGCTGTTTTTT
TRBV7-8	.	TRBJ2-5	TRBD2	CASSSASGRDYGTQYF	TGTGCCAGCAGCTCGGCCTCCGGGAGGGATTACGGGACCCAGTACTTC
TRBV7-9	.	TRBJ2-4	.	CASTEPRRGTPNYDIQYF	TGTGCCAGCACTGAACCTAGAAGGGGGACGCCTAACTATGACATTCAGTACTTC
TRBV21-1	.	TRBJ1-1	.	CASSKRDRDSNTEAFF	TGTGCCAGCAGCAAAAGGGATCGGGACAGTAACACTGAAGCTTTCTTT
TRBV4-3	.	TRBJ2-1	.	CASSQDEGDYYNEQFF	TGCGCCAGCAGCCAAGATGAGGGAGACTACTACAATGAGCAGTTCTTC
TRBV11-2	.	TRBJ2-5	.	CASSLNGGPQETQYF	TGTGCCAGCAGCTTAAACGGGGGGCCCCAAGAGACCCAGTACTTC
TRBV29-1	.	TRBJ1-1	.	CSVEDRAEAFF	TGCAGCGTTGAAGATAGGGCTGAAGCTTTCTTT
TRBV6-5	few	TRBJ2-2	.	CASSSRETGELFF	TGTGCCAGCAGTTCCAGGGAGACCGGGGAGCTGTTTTTT
TRBV6-6	.	TRBJ1-1	.	CASRARTVLDTEAFF	TGTGCCAGCAGGGCTCGGACAGTGTTGGACACTGAAGCTTTCTTT
TRBV20-1	few	TRBJ2-1	TRBD2	CSAKRFSGEIFF	TGCAGCGCCAAAAGATTTAGCGGGGAAATTTTCTTC
TRBV7-6	few	TRBJ2-2	TRBD2	CASSLGLAGTNTGELFF	TGTGCCAGCAGCTTAGGGCTAGCGGGAACGAACACCGGGGAGCTGTTTTTT
TRBV11-2	few	TRBJ2-5	TRBD2	CASSASVEAGGPWETQYF	TGTGCCAGCAGCGCGTCAGTGGAAGCGGGGGGGCCGTGGGAGACCCAGTACTTC
TRBV6-2/TRBV6-3	few	TRBJ2-2	TRBD2	CASSQTSGKHTGELFF	TGTGCCAGCAGCCAGACTAGCGGGAAACACACCGGGGAGCTGTTTTTT
TRBV19	.	TRBJ2-5	.	CASSIDGLARETQYF	TGTGCCAGTAGTATAGATGGATTAGCGCGAGAGACCCAGTACTTC